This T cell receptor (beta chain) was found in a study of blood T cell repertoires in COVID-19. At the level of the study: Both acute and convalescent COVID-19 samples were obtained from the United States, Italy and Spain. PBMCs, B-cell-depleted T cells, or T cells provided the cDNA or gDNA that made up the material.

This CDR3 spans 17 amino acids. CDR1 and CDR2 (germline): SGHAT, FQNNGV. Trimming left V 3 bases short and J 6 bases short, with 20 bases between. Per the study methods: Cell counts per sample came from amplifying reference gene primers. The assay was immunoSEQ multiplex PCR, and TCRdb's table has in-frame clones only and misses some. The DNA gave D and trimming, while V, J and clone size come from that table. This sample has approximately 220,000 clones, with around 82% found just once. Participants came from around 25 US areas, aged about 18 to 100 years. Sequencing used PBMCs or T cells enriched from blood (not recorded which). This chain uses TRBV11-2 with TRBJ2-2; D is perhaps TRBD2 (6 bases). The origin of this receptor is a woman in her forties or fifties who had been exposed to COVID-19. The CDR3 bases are TGTGCCAGCAGCTTTGCCGGCGGGGCTAGCCGTTCCGGGGAGCTGTTTTTT. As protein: CASSFAGGASRSGELFF.